Here is one T cell receptor (beta chain) with its context. Its target antigen remains unknown. No much larger clone exists at a distance of one base, and base qualities are not known. The cohort was made up of about 670 healthy bone marrow donors. At the time of sampling, all cohort members were nominally healthy, though unrecorded immune exposures were likely present. The donor tested CMV seropositive, placing the donor among the roughly 300 seropositive members of the cohort. A peripheral blood sample was collected from each donor, and TCR beta sequencing was performed on peripheral blood mononuclear cells. The Qiagen DNeasy Blood Extraction Kit was used to extract genomic DNA from the blood cell samples. These data are taken from a study of cytomegalovirus exposure and HLA in healthy donors (dated by TCRdb to the late 2010s). As for the study more broadly: According to an earlier analysis of several hundred of the donors, about 179 million T cells yielded roughly 100 million unique TCR beta sequences and 276 Gb of sequence data. A separate validation cohort of 100 to 150 different subjects was used in addition to the roughly 670-subject first cohort. A later analysis re-analyzed previously published TCR beta repertoires from about 730 donors and added high-resolution HLA genotyping to study TCR occurrence patterns. To predict cytomegalovirus infection status, the study brought together high-throughput TCR immunosequencing, statistical association of individual TCRs with disease status, and machine learning. On average, approximately 250,000 unique TCR beta nucleotide sequences were sequenced per donor among 398 genotyped donors of the cohort, with around 19% of those sequences being non-productive. Rather than using new phenotypic data, the later analysis identified candidate immune exposures from TCR beta sequences and from how often those sequences occurred across donors. The T cell repertoires of around 670 subjects were profiled by immunosequencing and related to cytomegalovirus serostatus. To decide whether each TCR beta V gene segment behaved as functional or pseudogenic, an earlier analysis of some 570 of the donors relied on high-throughput TCR beta sequencing. Of the 398 genotyped donors, 65% to 90% fell in the genetic ancestry cluster associated with self-reported Caucasian donors. The study was designed to test whether signatures of past pathogen exposure could be identified by cataloging public T cell receptors. Class I and class II HLA loci were covered by the typing at four-digit resolution. Approximately 310 gigabases of sequencing data and around 85 million unique TCR sequences made up an early release that covered several hundred HLA-typed donors. About five DR-DQ haplotypes were treated as single units for association and clustering because of strong linkage in the cohort. All discovery cohort repertoires had been generated using a single sequencing platform. The number of donors typed differed by locus, with about 629-640 for A, B, C, DRB1 and DQB1, more than 500 for DQA1, about 610 for DPA1, and about 450 for DPB1. Donor age, sex, ethnicity and CMV serostatus were collected together with the repertoire data. Genome-wide SNP genotypes for about 65% of the roughly 670 donors were used in a later genetic analysis, which treated that subset as a discovery cohort.

The library was obtained by the immunoSEQ multiplex PCR assay. The multiplex PCR relied on a mix of 60 forward primers for TCR Vbeta segments and 13 reverse primers for TCR Jbeta segments. The CDR3 region of rearranged TCR beta genes was amplified from genomic DNA with a multiplex PCR assay. Amplified TCR beta libraries were sequenced as 87-base-pair reads on the Illumina HiSeq System. From the authors' description of their analysis: A later analysis counted about 76 million unique TCR beta chains across the 650 to 700 repertoires, and around 9.9 million of these chains were shared by at least two donors. To remove PCR and sequencing errors, raw reads were error-corrected and collapsed into unique sequences using a nearest-neighbor algorithm that merged closely related sequences. V, D and J gene segments were assigned by aligning CDR3 sequences to IMGT reference sequences. For a sequence to be retained, a match of at least six nucleotides was required to both a V gene segment and a J gene segment. A rearrangement counted as productive if the CDR3 had no stop codons and remained in frame with V and J, and every other rearrangement counted as non-productive. CDR3 was defined by IMGT convention, running from the second conserved V-encoded cysteine to the conserved J-encoded phenylalanine. In an earlier analysis of around 540 of the donors, sequences lacking an unambiguous match to a single V gene segment were excluded. In an earlier analysis of around 600 of the donors, V segments were called functional above 56.7% productive rearrangements and were called segregating when the between-donor standard deviation exceeded 5%. To diagnose cytomegalovirus status from the catalog of TCR beta chain sequences, a statistical classification framework was built. V and J gene assignment, in a later analysis, came from comparing TCR nucleotide sequences with IMGT/GENE-DB human TR gene sequences. The TCRdist pipeline was used in a later analysis to assign CDR3 sequences and most-parsimonious VDJ recombination scenarios. In a later analysis, each TCR beta chain was defined by its CDR3 amino acid sequence together with its V-gene family, and reads without a unique V-gene family were excluded. To address suspected cross-contamination and a sequencing artifact, a later analysis removed a few hundred highly shared, low-generation-probability nucleotide sequences. A later analysis calculated a clonal expansion index for each public chain from normalized within-repertoire ranks of inferred template counts. Generation probabilities in a later analysis came from a VDJ recombination model fitted to out-of-frame rearrangements, and those results were checked against IGoR. A later analysis scored TCR-TCR, TCR-HLA and TCR-CMV co-occurrence with hypergeometric tests, applying a repertoire-size bias correction to TCR pairs. In a later analysis, false discovery rates were estimated by permuting HLA or CMV assignments 20 times. In a later analysis, co-occurring TCRs were grouped using DBSCAN, with TCRdist sequence similarity added in when clustering inside HLA-allele-positive subsets. Repertoires with fewer than 30,000 or more than 120,000 public chains, plus five repertoires with anomalous nucleotide sharing, were excluded from co-occurrence clustering. TCRdb's version of the immuneACCESS table is confined to in-frame rearrangements and falls short of the full clone set. An unresolved V gene accounts for under half of the shortfall where checked; the remainder is of unknown origin. That table supplies the V and J calls and clone size; D and trimming were determined from the DNA. This sample comprises around 150,000 clones, approximately 72% of them detected only once. 7.1% of the sample goes to the ten largest clones.

Per the germline V gene (reference sequence), MNHEY is the CDR1 and SMNVEV is the CDR2. V is shortened by 5 bases, J by 2 bases, and the region joining them spans 10 bases. Including cysteine and phenylalanine, the CDR3 has 14 amino acids. The sequence is cut down to CDR3 DNA, 42 bases in frame from base 1. Overall study outcomes, separate from this receptor: It was suggested by the authors that the approach could potentially be generalized to other disease states and immunological phenotypes. A later analysis found that HLA-associated TCR beta chains were more clonally expanded and had lower generation probabilities than equally common non-associated chains. According to a later analysis, parvovirus B19, influenza, CMV and Epstein-Barr virus appeared linked to several top co-occurrence clusters. Linkage disequilibrium might explain the correlated functional status among segregating V segments, but an unknown experimental factor could not be ruled out. Because HLA typing was missing for some donors at each locus, association tests included only the typed subset. CMV serostatus was the only immune exposure information available for the cohort. In both the original and validation cohorts, the classifier was reported to diagnose cytomegalovirus status with high specificity and sensitivity. The cohort was sequenced for TCR beta chains only, and without alpha or paired-chain data the features that could be detected were limited. Because counts were too low, around 18 rarely observed V segments, including chromosome 9 orphons, were left out of the earlier analysis of over 550 of the donors. When HLA alleles, especially DR and DQ, strongly co-occurred, TCR associations were difficult to assign to individual alleles. Most TCR sequences were observed very rarely across donors, whereas some public TCRs were present in many individuals. In a later analysis, TCR association rates were found to vary across HLA loci, with the most associated TCRs seen for DRB1 alleles and the fewest for HLA-C alleles. The 87-base-pair reads could not distinguish some IMGT-functional V segments, including TRBV6-2 and TRBV6-3, so those segments were excluded. A further reported finding was that TCR beta sequences accurately predicted the HLA-A and HLA-B alleles for most subjects in the first cohort. The sequencing pipeline was judged likely to have produced a cluster of highly shared sequence variants as a technical artifact. An association between a missense DCLRE1C variant and V-gene and J-gene trimming of TCR beta chains was found in a later genetic analysis and replicated in an independent cohort. According to a later genetic analysis, donors in an Asian-associated ancestry cluster had fewer N-insertions in productive TCRs than the approximately 650-donor mean. A few of the identified cytomegalovirus-associated TCR beta chains were confirmed in vitro to be specific for cytomegalovirus antigens. A later analysis found that most CMV-associated TCR beta chains appeared HLA-restricted, with HLA associations seemingly driven largely by CMV exposure. The study gave a list of some 150 TCR beta chains associated with cytomegalovirus. A later analysis associated about 16,000 TCR beta sequences with specific HLA alleles at a false discovery rate of 0.05. In an earlier analysis of 587 of the donors, most TCR beta V segments appeared in productive rearrangements about 87% or about 30% of the time, broadly matching IMGT annotations. Sequencing depth was assumed to be roughly uniform across donors in the presence/absence analyses, though that assumption may not hold.

Sequenced: PBMCs. This clonotype was sampled from a middle-aged man in good health and CMV-seropositive. Here the chain combines TRBV27 and TRBJ1-3; the D segment could be TRBD1, given 5 matching bases. The DNA is as follows: TGTGCCAGCAGTCCTAGACAGCCTGGAAACACCATATATTTT. The resulting protein is CASSPRQPGNTIYF.